This entry lists 17 T cell receptor beta chains sequenced from one sample in a study of T-cell memory formation after mild COVID-19. A single record per CDR3 protein comes from TCRdb applying MiXCR to the 5' RACE reads. The data contain roughly 150,000 distinct CDR3 sequences, over 10% of them singletons. The specimen sequenced was PBMCs or a T cell subset sorted from them (not recorded which). Receptors were obtained from a man between 18 and 29 years old who had mild COVID-19 (a few samples of this study predate the infection). Cell type and time point are not known.

This clonotype has just a few counts. An end of the junction differs from the germline gene, which may be a read error. The chain combines TRBV20-1 with TRBJ1-1, with 7 bases aligning to TRBD1. The germline CDR1 and CDR2 sequences are DFQATT and SNEGSKA (reference sequence). The CDR3 runs to 11 residues. Here the CDR3 DNA reads TGCAGTGCTAGTGGGGTAGCACAGGGGCTATTT. This codes for CSASGVAQGLF.

This chain uses TRBV5-1 with TRBJ2-3, with 8 nucleotides matching TRBD1. The CDR3 is 13 amino acids. CDR1 and CDR2 (germline): SGHRS, YFSETQ. V lost 4 bases and J lost 4; bases outside the gene matches: 2. CDR3 coding DNA: TGCGCCAGCAGCATACAGGGGGCAGATACGCAGTATTTT. This codes for CASSIQGADTQYF.

This chain connects TRBV6-5 to TRBJ1-5, with 8 bases matching TRBD1. The CDR3 runs to 15 residues. Germline V gene sequence: CDR1 MNHEY, CDR2 SVGAGI. V shed 4 bases, J shed 1 base, and the junction held 3 bases outside the gene matches. For the CDR3, the DNA is TGTGCCAGCAGTTGGACAGGGTCAAGCAATCAGCCCCAGCATTTT. It encodes CASSWTGSSNQPQHF.

This clonotype was detected many times. The gene calls are TRBV5-1 and TRBJ2-2; weak D call: TRBD1 (6 bases). V lost 7 bases to trimming and J lost 6 bases, with 13 bases between them. This CDR3 spans 13 amino acids. Germline CDR1 and CDR2: SGHRS and YFSETQ. CDR3 loop: CASCIQGPGELFF. Written as DNA, the CDR3 is TGCGCCAGCTGCATACAGGGCCCCGGGGAGCTGTTTTTT.

The V and J genes are TRBV7-2 and TRBJ1-1, with D perhaps TRBD1 (5 bases). V was pared by 2 bases and J by 3 bases, with 10 bases between. CDR1 and CDR2 (germline): SGHTA, FQGNSA. The CDR3 has 14 amino acids. CDR3 sequence: CASSLQGTDTEAFF. Here the CDR3 DNA reads TGTGCCAGCAGCTTACAGGGTACGGACACTGAAGCTTTCTTT. The whole variable domain, filled in from reference TRBV7-2 and TRBJ1-1, reads GAGVSQSPSNKVTEKGKDVELRCDPISGHTALYWYRQSLGQGLEFLIYFQGNSAPDKSGLPSDRFSAERTGGSVSTLTIQRTQQEDSAVYLCASSLQGTDTEAFFGQGTRLTVV.

The chain recombines TRBV7-2 with TRBJ1-1; D call uncertain. The CDR3 contains 13 residues. Trimming stripped 5 bases from V and 1 base from J, with 8 bases between. Looked up from germline, CDR1 is SGHTA and CDR2 is FQGNSA. CDR3 residues: CASSQSWNTEAFF. The DNA for the CDR3 is TGTGCCAGCAGCCAATCGTGGAACACTGAAGCTTTCTTT. The entire variable domain, with the rest obtained from reference TRBV7-2 and TRBJ1-1, is as follows: GAGVSQSPSNKVTEKGKDVELRCDPISGHTALYWYRQSLGQGLEFLIYFQGNSAPDKSGLPSDRFSAERTGGSVSTLTIQRTQQEDSAVYLCASSQSWNTEAFFGQGTRLTVV.

The chain employs TRBV4-3 and TRBJ1-3; TRBD1 is a possible D gene (5 bases). Germline V gives CDR1 LGHNA, CDR2 YSLEER. There are 15 residues in the CDR3. Trimming took off 0 bases at V and 4 bases at J, with 10 bases between the two ends. The CDR3 DNA reads as TGCGCCAGCAGCCAAGAGGGGGTCGCGGGAAACACCATATATTTT. This codes for CASSQEGVAGNTIYF.

The chain carries TRBV11-2 and TRBJ2-3, with 12 bases lining up with TRBD2. The CDR3 runs 17 residues. Germline CDR1 is SGHAT and CDR2 is FQNNGV. After removal of 1 base from V and 6 bases from J, the junction contained 8 bases not matched to a gene. The DNA for the CDR3 is TGTGCCAGCAGCTTAGCCACCACTAGCGGGGGGCTCGATACGCAGTATTTT. Translating it yields CASSLATTSGGLDTQYF.

In this sample, this clonotype turned up a few times. This chain connects TRBV4-3 to TRBJ2-1; D is uncertain. The CDR3 has 14 residues. The germline V gene has CDR1 LGHNA and CDR2 YSLEER. V shed 0 bases and J shed 7 bases, with 10 bases lying between them. Here the CDR3 DNA reads TGCGCCAGCAGCCAAGATCAAAGGGATAATGAGCAGTTCTTC. Encoded protein: CASSQDQRDNEQFF.

This clonotype showed up just a few times. The chain joins TRBV4-1 to TRBJ2-7, with TRBD2 identical over 13 bases. CDR1 is MGHRA and CDR2 is YSYEKL in the germline V gene. This CDR3 has 18 amino acids. With 3 bases clipped from V and 3 bases from J, the junction kept 11 bases outside the gene matches. The CDR3 DNA is TGCGCCAGCAGCCACCCGGGACTAGCGGGGAAAAACGACTACGAGCAGTACTTC. Its protein product is CASSHPGLAGKNDYEQYF.

The CDR3 DNA sequence: TGCGCCAGCAGCCGGGGAACCGGGACGGAGCATTCACCCCTCCACTTT. Amino acid sequence: CASSRGTGTEHSPLHF. The chain uses TRBV4-1 and TRBJ1-6; a weak D match, TRBD1 (5 bases). Per germline, CDR1 MGHRA and CDR2 YSYEKL. The CDR3 is made up of 16 amino acids. Between the trimmed V and J ends, which lost 4 bases and 8 bases, there was a span of 18 bases.

This clonotype came up a few times. The genes are TRBV5-1 and TRBJ2-3; 9 bases fit TRBD2. Germline V gene sequence: CDR1 SGHRS, CDR2 YFSETQ. Unmatched junction bases numbered 8, after V lost 3 bases and J lost 3 bases. CDR3 size: 16 residues. CDR3 loop: CASSYYSGGPTDTQYF. The CDR3 coding sequence is TGCGCCAGCAGCTACTATAGCGGGGGCCCGACAGATACGCAGTATTTT. Together with reference TRBV5-1 and TRBJ2-3, the CDR3 gives the full variable domain: KAGVTQTPRYLIKTRGQQVTLSCSPISGHRSVSWYQQTPGQGLQFLFEYFSETQRNKGNFPGRFSGRQFSNSRSEMNVSTLELGDSALYLCASSYYSGGPTDTQYFGPGTRLTVL.

The chain uses TRBV5-1 and TRBJ2-3; no clear D. The CDR3 contains 14 residues. Germline assignment: CDR1 SGHRS and CDR2 YFSETQ. V was clipped by 0 bases and J by 2 bases, with 7 bases between them. For the CDR3, the DNA is TGCGCCAGCAGCTTGGGTAGATACACAGATACGCAGTATTTT. Translated: CASSLGRYTDTQYF.

This clonotype was found many times. The rearrangement uses TRBV5-1 and TRBJ1-2; 7 nucleotides line up with TRBD1. The CDR3 is made up of 14 amino acids. The germline V gene encodes CDR1 SGHRS and CDR2 YFSETQ. J gave up 4 bases and V 3 bases, and 6 bases lay outside the gene matches. The CDR3 nucleotides read TGCGCCAGCAGCTCGGGACAGCTCTTCTATGGCTACACCTTC. Its translation: CASSSGQLFYGYTF. The variable domain in full, completed from reference TRBV5-1 and TRBJ1-2, reads KAGVTQTPRYLIKTRGQQVTLSCSPISGHRSVSWYQQTPGQGLQFLFEYFSETQRNKGNFPGRFSGRQFSNSRSEMNVSTLELGDSALYLCASSSGQLFYGYTFGSGTRLTVV.

The chain couples TRBV7-2 to TRBJ2-3; 7 bases are shared with TRBD2. The germline V gene encodes CDR1 SGHTA and CDR2 FQGNSA. CDR3 length: 15 residues. With V trimmed by 2 bases and J by 4 bases, 6 bases remained unmatched. CDR3 DNA sequence: TGTGCCAGCAGCTTACGGCGGGGAGGGGCAGATACGCAGTATTTT. Residues: CASSLRRGGADTQYF. The full variable domain, completed using reference TRBV7-2 and TRBJ2-3, is GAGVSQSPSNKVTEKGKDVELRCDPISGHTALYWYRQSLGQGLEFLIYFQGNSAPDKSGLPSDRFSAERTGGSVSTLTIQRTQQEDSAVYLCASSLRRGGADTQYFGPGTRLTVL.

The chain has TRBV20-1 and TRBJ1-1; D perhaps matches TRBD1 (5 bases). Trimming took off 0 bases at V and 6 bases at J, with 11 bases between the two ends. This CDR3 region has 13 residues. Germline V gives CDR1 DFQATT, CDR2 SNEGSKA (reference sequence). In nucleotides, the CDR3 is TGCAGTGCTAGAGATGGGGACCGATCTGAAGCTTTCTTT. This codes for CSARDGDRSEAFF.

In this sample, this clonotype turned up a few times. This chain uses TRBV20-1 with TRBJ2-4; maybe TRBD1 (6 bases). This CDR3 has 11 residues. Germline CDR1 reads DFQATT; CDR2 reads SNEGSKA (reference sequence). V lost 1 base and J 9 bases, leaving 7 bases between the germline ends. Here the CDR3 DNA reads TGCAGTGCTAGAGTAGGGGGCATTCAGTACTTC. This sequence encodes CSARVGGIQYF.